This T cell receptor (beta chain) was recorded in a study of T cells after yellow fever vaccination. Turning to the study itself: SMART-Seq v4 Ultra Low Input served to prepare low-cell-number fractions.

This clonotype was observed many times. The antigen remains undetermined. MiXCR, applied by TCRdb to the 5' RACE reads, yields one record per CDR3 protein. Seen here are 110,000 to 150,000 distinct CDR3 sequences, about 6.9% observed once, and the top ten hold under 0.8%. The CDR3 is made up of 13 amino acids. The V end was cut by 2 bases, the J end by 10 bases, with 14 bases between. Germline V lookup: CDR1 SEHNR, CDR2 FQNEAQ (reference sequence). Whole-study findings and limits: Most clones from primary vaccination resurfaced after the booster (roughly 96% CD4, around 90% CD8). Abundant clonotypes from the bulk population could contaminate FACS-sorted repertoires.

The V call is TRBV7-9, the J call TRBJ2-5; D gene ambiguous. This specimen was CD4+ T cells sorted from PBMCs, taken 10 days after the yellow fever booster vaccination. The sequence was obtained from a man aged 25 to 40 who received the YFV17D yellow fever vaccine. This CDR3 is CASSLSSTYDQYF. The CDR3, as DNA: TGTGCCAGCAGCTTATCTTCGACCTACGACCAGTACTTC.